This passage covers 6 T cell receptor beta chains from one sample sequenced in a study of blood T cell repertoires in COVID-19. TCRdb's copy holds only in-frame clones and misses some; the assay was immunoSEQ multiplex PCR. The table records a few hundred thousand clones, 88% of them present only once. Sequenced material: PBMCs or T cells enriched from blood (not recorded which). The receptors derive from a woman aged 45-59 years who had recovered from COVID-19.

V gene TRBV6-2 or TRBV6-3 combines with J gene TRBJ1-6; D is uncertain. Germline CDR1 reads MNHEY; CDR2 reads SVGEGT. Deletions cut 2 bases from V and 7 bases from J, with 12 bases between. The CDR3 has 15 residues. CDR3 residues: CASSYRWTENSPLHF. CDR3 nucleotides: TGTGCCAGCAGTTACCGATGGACTGAGAATTCACCCCTCCACTTT.

This chain connects TRBV20-1 to TRBJ2-7; perhaps TRBD1 as D (5 bases). The V gene lost 3 bases and the J gene lost 6 bases, with 15 bases spanning the gap. CDR1 and CDR2 from the germline V gene are DFQATT and SNEGSKA (reference sequence). The CDR3 has 13 amino acids. CDR3 protein: CSASNRGRGEQYF. In nucleotides, the CDR3 is TGCAGTGCTAGTAATAGGGGAAGGGGCGAGCAGTACTTC.

The rearrangement links TRBV9 to TRBJ1-2; 10 bases are a match to TRBD1. V trimming: 3 bases; J trimming: 2 bases; junction bases outside the gene matches: 7. Germline CDR1 and CDR2: SGDLS and YYNGEE. CDR3 length: 16 residues. CDR3 DNA sequence: TGTGCCAGCAGCGCGGGCCGACAGGGGGCCAACTATGGCTACACCTTC. Translating it yields CASSAGRQGANYGYTF. The variable domain in full, with the rest retrieved from reference TRBV9 and TRBJ1-2, is DSGVTQTPKHLITATGQRVTLRCSPRSGDLSVYWYQQSLDQGLQFLIQYYNGEERAKGNILERFSAQQFPDLHSELNLSSLELGDSALYFCASSAGRQGANYGYTFGSGTRLTVV.

The chain has TRBV10-3 and TRBJ2-1; 8 bases agree with TRBD2. Germline V gene sequence: CDR1 ENHRY, CDR2 SYGVKD. The CDR3 has 14 amino acids. Trimming removed 0 bases from V and 12 bases from J; junction bases left unmatched: 7. For the CDR3, the DNA is TGTGCCATCAGTGAGTCGACTAGCGAGCCGGGGCAGTTCTTC. This gives the protein CAISESTSEPGQFF.

The genes are TRBV28 and TRBJ1-3; possibly TRBD1 for D (5 bases). This CDR3 contains 18 residues. V was shortened by 4 bases and J by 0 bases, with 19 bases between the two germline ends. Germline CDR1 reads MDHEN; CDR2 reads SYDVKM. As DNA, the CDR3 is TGTGCCAGCAGTTCACTGCCCACAACAGGTTTCTCTGGAAACACCATATATTTT. It encodes CASSSLPTTGFSGNTIYF.

The rearrangement links TRBV5-5 to TRBJ1-3, with 7 nucleotides matching TRBD1. The CDR3 covers 15 residues. Germline CDR1 is SGHKS and CDR2 is YYEKEE (reference sequence). Trimming removed 6 bases from V and 2 bases from J; junction bases left unmatched: 8. In nucleotides, the CDR3 is TGTGCCAGCACCGAGACAGGGTCAGCTGGAAACACCATATATTTT. Translation gives CASTETGSAGNTIYF.